The 23 T cell receptor beta chains in this list originate from one sample, sequenced in a study of blood T cell repertoires in COVID-19. TCRdb's table, derived via immunoSEQ multiplex PCR, lists solely in-frame clones and lacks some. The sample lists over 100,000 clones; 80% to 90% were seen once. Sequenced sample: peripheral blood. All receptors derive from a woman of 80 years or more with active or convalescent COVID-19.

This chain links TRBV18 with TRBJ2-7; 11 bases fit TRBD2. J gave up 3 bases and V 3 bases, and 10 bases lay outside the gene matches. This CDR3 is built from 17 residues. Germline CDR1 reads KGHSH; CDR2 reads LQKENI. The CDR3: CASSPSTGTSGIYEQYF. As DNA, the CDR3 is TGTGCCAGCTCACCGTCGACCGGGACTAGCGGAATCTACGAGCAGTACTTC.

The CDR3 spells CASSKGGMGTSGRFINEQFF. The CDR3 nucleotides read TGTGCCAGCAGCAAGGGGGGTATGGGGACTAGCGGGAGATTTATCAATGAGCAGTTCTTC. The V and J genes are TRBV21-1 and TRBJ2-1; the table gives TRBD2 as D, unverified against the DNA. TRBV21-1 is designated a pseudogene. This CDR3 is 20 amino acids long.

The chain links TRBV28 to TRBJ2-2; 12 nucleotides agree with TRBD1. Germline V gives CDR1 MDHEN, CDR2 SYDVKM. J gave up 7 bases and V 5 bases, and 11 bases lay outside the gene matches. This CDR3 is built from 17 residues. The CDR3 sequence is CASSPMEGQGAIGELFF. CDR3 nucleotide sequence: TGTGCCAGCAGTCCCATGGAGGGACAGGGGGCAATCGGGGAGCTGTTTTTT.

V usage is TRBV28 and J usage is TRBJ2-3; TRBD1 might be the D (6 bases). In germline, CDR1 is MDHEN, CDR2 SYDVKM. The V end was cut by 5 bases, the J end by 0 bases, with 15 bases between. This CDR3 has 16 amino acids. CDR3 amino acids: CASSPLTRGSTDTQYF. Written as DNA, the CDR3 is TGTGCCAGCAGTCCCCTCACAAGGGGGAGCACAGATACGCAGTATTTT.

This clone was observed at least ten times. This chain joins TRBV2 and TRBJ2-3, with TRBD2 matching 13 bases. Germline CDR1 reads SNHLY; CDR2 reads FYNNEI. V lost 10 bases, J lost 10 bases, and 14 bases stayed unmatched. The CDR3 length is 15 residues. The CDR3 nucleotides read TGTGCCACCCGACTAGCGGGAGGCCTCAGGGATCCGCAGTATTTT. As protein: CATRLAGGLRDPQYF.

The rearrangement uses TRBV5-4 and TRBJ2-7, with D possibly TRBD2 on 5 matching bases. Trimming pared 4 bases from V and 6 bases from J, leaving 14 bases between. The CDR3 extends over 13 amino acids. Germline V gene data show CDR1 as SGHNT and CDR2 as YYREEE (reference sequence). CDR3 in DNA: TGTGCCAGCAGCATGGGCTGGGAGAGCGAGCAGTACTTC. Its translation is CASSMGWESEQYF.

This chain connects TRBV7-9 to TRBJ2-1, with TRBD2 matching 10 bases. The CDR3 spans 17 residues. CDR1 is SEHNR and CDR2 is FQNEAQ in the germline V gene (reference sequence). V lost 5 bases to trimming and J lost 1 base; unmatched junction nucleotides: 8. CDR3 nucleotide sequence: TGTGCCAGCAGCCCCCGGCTAGCGGGAGAATCCTACAATGAGCAGTTCTTC. Its translation is CASSPRLAGESYNEQFF.

The CDR3 region is CASSQGTSRTYEQYF. The CDR3 DNA reads TGTGCCAGCAGCCAAGGGACTAGCCGTACCTACGAGCAGTACTTC. The chain is built from TRBV3-1 (or the pseudogene TRBV3-2) and TRBJ2-7; 8 positions match TRBD2. Germline-derived CDR1 and CDR2 are LGHDT and YNNKEL (reference sequence). With 1 base clipped from V and 2 bases from J, the junction kept 4 bases outside the gene matches. The CDR3 has 15 amino acids.

This chain links TRBV3-1 (or the pseudogene TRBV3-2) with TRBJ1-5, with 10 positions matching TRBD1. The CDR3 consists of 16 residues. Germline CDR1 and CDR2: LGHDT and YNNKEL (reference sequence). The V gene end was trimmed by 4 bases and the J gene end by 9 bases; junction bases not matched to a gene: 12. The CDR3 DNA reads as TGTGCCAGCAGCCGAGGCGGGACAGGGGCTGAAGGGCCCCAGCATTTT. This encodes CASSRGGTGAEGPQHF.

The gene calls are TRBV7-3 and TRBJ2-7, with 7 bases aligning to TRBD1. CDR1 and CDR2 from the germline V gene are SGHTA and FQGTGA. The CDR3 contains 14 residues. The junction had 9 bases not matched to a gene; V was cut back by 5 bases and J by 5 bases. The CDR3 bases are TGTGCCAGCAGCAGAGACAGGGAGAGGCACGAGCAGTACTTC. Its protein product is CASSRDRERHEQYF.

CDR3 in amino acids: CASSPLPGQGNTEAFF. CDR3 bases: TGTGCCAGCAGCCCACTACCGGGACAAGGGAACACTGAAGCTTTCTTT. The V gene is TRBV28, the J gene TRBJ1-1; tentatively, D is TRBD1 (6 bases). Germline CDR1 is MDHEN and CDR2 is SYDVKM. The length of the CDR3 is 16 residues. With 6 bases removed from V and 1 base from J, the gap between germline ends came to 18 bases.

This chain connects TRBV5-1 to TRBJ2-7, with TRBD2 identical over 14 bases. The CDR3 runs 13 residues. V lost 7 bases and J lost 6; bases outside the gene matches: 3. CDR1 is SGHRS, CDR2 YFSETQ, per germline. CDR3 amino acids: CASGLAGGSEQYF. The DNA for the CDR3 is TGCGCCAGCGGACTAGCGGGAGGTAGCGAGCAGTACTTC.

The rearrangement links TRBV10-3 to TRBJ2-3; 9 bases fit TRBD1. Germline loops: CDR1 ENHRY, CDR2 SYGVKD. This CDR3 has 15 amino acids. V lost 6 bases and J lost 1; bases outside the gene matches: 5. CDR3 nucleotide sequence: TGTGCCATCAGAGATAGGACAGGGGGCACAGATACGCAGTATTTT. Its protein is CAIRDRTGGTDTQYF.

The J gene is TRBJ2-1, the V gene TRBV19; tentative D call: TRBD2 (6 bases). This CDR3 comprises 14 residues. V was trimmed by 7 bases and J by 8 bases, leaving 18 bases between them. The V gene's germline CDR1 is LNHDA and CDR2 SQIVND (reference sequence). CDR3 residues: CASTSWGDSDEQFF. CDR3 nucleotide sequence: TGTGCCAGTACCTCCTGGGGGGATAGCGATGAGCAGTTCTTC.

The chain uses TRBV5-1 and TRBJ2-1; 8 bases are shared with TRBD1. V was pared by 4 bases and J by 3 bases, with 12 bases of the junction left unmatched. CDR3 length equals 17 residues. In germline, CDR1 is SGHRS, CDR2 YFSETQ. CDR3 in DNA: TGCGCCAGCAGCACCCACTCAGGGGGCAGCGGCTACAATGAGCAGTTCTTC. Translated, it gives CASSTHSGGSGYNEQFF.

This chain uses TRBV18 with TRBJ1-1; 11 bases fit TRBD1. The ends lost 4 bases at V and 4 bases at J; junction bases unmatched: 2. Germline lookup yields CDR1 KGHSH and CDR2 LQKENI. The CDR3 is 14 amino acids. The CDR3 bases are TGTGCCAGCTCACGGACAGGGGGCCTCACTGAAGCTTTCTTT. It encodes CASSRTGGLTEAFF.

J is TRBJ2-7 and V is TRBV15; 8 positions match TRBD2. CDR1 and CDR2 (germline): LNHNV, YYDKDF (reference sequence). The CDR3 extends over 15 amino acids. V was pared by 5 bases and J by 1 base, with 7 bases of the junction left unmatched. The CDR3 DNA reads as TGTGCCACCAGCTTGTCTAGCGGGCCATCCTACGAGCAGTACTTC. As protein: CATSLSSGPSYEQYF.

The rearrangement joins TRBV5-1 to TRBJ2-7, with 7 bases identical to TRBD1. Germline trimming cut 5 bases from V and 3 bases from J; bases unmatched to any gene: 5. CDR3 length: 13 residues. Germline CDR1 reads SGHRS; CDR2 reads YFSETQ. The CDR3 DNA sequence: TGCGCCAGCAGGCGAGACAGGGACTACGAGCAGTACTTC. Protein: CASRRDRDYEQYF.

The rearrangement links TRBV29-1 to TRBJ2-3; D is unresolved. V shed 6 bases and J shed 5 bases, with 9 bases lying between them. CDR3 length equals 11 residues. CDR1 is SQVTM and CDR2 is ANQGSEA in the germline V gene. The chain's CDR3 is CSVSGGDTQYF. The CDR3 DNA reads as TGCAGCGTGTCGGGTGGAGATACGCAGTATTTT.

The chain recombines TRBV29-1 with TRBJ1-1, with D perhaps matching TRBD1 (6 bases). CDR1 SQVTM and CDR2 ANQGSEA come from the germline V gene. Trimming cost V 4 bases and J 2 bases, with 8 bases left between them. The CDR3 length is 12 residues. CDR3: CSVGRGNTEAFF. The CDR3 DNA follows: TGCAGCGTTGGCAGGGGAAACACTGAAGCTTTCTTT.

The rearrangement uses TRBV28 and TRBJ2-5; 11 bases are shared with TRBD2. The CDR3 runs to 15 residues. J was trimmed by 0 bases and V by 10 bases; bases with no gene match: 7. Germline loops: CDR1 MDHEN, CDR2 SYDVKM. This CDR3 is CATRTSGWYQETQYF. CDR3 nucleotide sequence: TGTGCCACAAGGACTAGCGGGTGGTACCAAGAGACCCAGTACTTC.

This clone has just a few counts. V gene TRBV6-5 combines with J gene TRBJ1-2, with D unresolved. The CDR3 consists of 12 residues. Deletions cut 4 bases from V and 6 bases from J, with 9 bases between. Germline V gives CDR1 MNHEY, CDR2 SVGAGI. The CDR3 sequence: CASSFGTNGYTF. The CDR3 DNA reads as TGTGCCAGCAGTTTTGGCACGAATGGCTACACCTTC.

The chain carries TRBV7-2 and TRBJ2-1; 7 positions match TRBD1. In germline, CDR1 is SGHTA, CDR2 FQGNSA. This CDR3 has 15 amino acids. J gave up 0 bases and V 5 bases, and 4 bases lay outside the gene matches. The CDR3 region has the DNA TGTGCCAGCAGCCTGGACAGGAACTCCTACAATGAGCAGTTCTTC. Translated, it gives CASSLDRNSYNEQFF.